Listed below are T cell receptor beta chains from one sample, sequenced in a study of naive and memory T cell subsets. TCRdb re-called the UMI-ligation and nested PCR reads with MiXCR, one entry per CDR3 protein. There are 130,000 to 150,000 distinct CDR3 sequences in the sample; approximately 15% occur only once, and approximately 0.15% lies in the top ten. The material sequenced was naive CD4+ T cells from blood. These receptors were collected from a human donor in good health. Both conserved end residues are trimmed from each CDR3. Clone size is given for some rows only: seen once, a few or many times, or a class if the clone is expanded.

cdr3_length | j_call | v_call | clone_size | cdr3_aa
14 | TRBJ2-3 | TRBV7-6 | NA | ASSLGLSGSADTQY
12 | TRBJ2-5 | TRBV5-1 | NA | ASSPTFYQETQY
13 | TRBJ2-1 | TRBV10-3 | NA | AISGLAGGNNEQF
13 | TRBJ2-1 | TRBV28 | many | ASSLGGHYPNEQF
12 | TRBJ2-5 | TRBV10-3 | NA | AISESKGRETQY
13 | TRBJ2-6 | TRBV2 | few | ASKAGGGGANVLT
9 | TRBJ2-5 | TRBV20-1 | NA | SAILEETQY
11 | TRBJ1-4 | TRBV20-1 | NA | SARLRMGEKLF
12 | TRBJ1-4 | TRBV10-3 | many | AIRTGTDNEKLF
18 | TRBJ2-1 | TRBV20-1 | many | SAPRGLGLAVPSSYNEQF
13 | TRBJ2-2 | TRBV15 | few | ATSRDSLSRGELF
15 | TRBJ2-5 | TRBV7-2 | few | ASSLTRQGGGQETQY
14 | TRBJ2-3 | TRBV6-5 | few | ASSYSGLPLTDTQY
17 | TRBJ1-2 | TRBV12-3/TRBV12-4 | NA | ASSSFRGAITKNPYGYT
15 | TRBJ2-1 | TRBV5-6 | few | ASSSVSGSSPGDEQF
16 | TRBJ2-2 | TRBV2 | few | ASRTGTGVILSTGELF
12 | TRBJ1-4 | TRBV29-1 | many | SVSGRAGGEKLF
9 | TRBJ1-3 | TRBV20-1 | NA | SALTGNTIY
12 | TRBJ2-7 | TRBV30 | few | AWRHSPNSYEQY
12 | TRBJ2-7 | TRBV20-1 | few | SARGRTGGDEQY
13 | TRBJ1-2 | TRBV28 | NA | ASRILDRDYYGYT
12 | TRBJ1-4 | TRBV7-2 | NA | ASSPSRVDEKLF
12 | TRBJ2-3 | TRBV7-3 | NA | ASSPKVGPDTQY
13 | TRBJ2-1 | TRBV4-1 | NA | ASSQVWGGGNEQF
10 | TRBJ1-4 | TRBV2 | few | ASRKDNEKLF
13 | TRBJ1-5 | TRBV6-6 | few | ASSINRRERQPQH
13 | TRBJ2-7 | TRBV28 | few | ASSPGLRRTYEQY
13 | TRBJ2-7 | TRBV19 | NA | ASSAPGQGFYEQY
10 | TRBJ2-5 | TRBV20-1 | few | SARHRLETQY
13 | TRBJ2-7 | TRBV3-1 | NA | ASSQPTSGAYEQY
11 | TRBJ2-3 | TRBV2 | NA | ASRGDYTDTQY
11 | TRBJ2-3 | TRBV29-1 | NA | SVELRFTDTQY
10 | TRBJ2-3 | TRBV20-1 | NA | SARRGTDTQY
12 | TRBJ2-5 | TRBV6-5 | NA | ASSSRTSGKTQY
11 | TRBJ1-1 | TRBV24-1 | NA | ATSDVGTGKAF
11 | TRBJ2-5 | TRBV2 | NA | ASSVVSQETQY
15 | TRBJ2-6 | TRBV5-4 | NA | ASSLVAGGPGANVLT
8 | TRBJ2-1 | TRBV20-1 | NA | SAMLTEQF
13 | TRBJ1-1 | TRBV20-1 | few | SAPKRLSRGAEAF
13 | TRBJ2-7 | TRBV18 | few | ASSRTGGQFYEQY
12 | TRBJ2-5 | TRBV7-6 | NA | ASSGRGGGETQY
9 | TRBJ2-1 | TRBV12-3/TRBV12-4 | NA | ASSLLHEQF
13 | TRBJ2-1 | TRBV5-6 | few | ASSLGTSGRNEQF
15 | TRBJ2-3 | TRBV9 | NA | ASSAQPTSQGTDTQY
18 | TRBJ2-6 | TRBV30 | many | AWSVRGQGLRLPGANVLT
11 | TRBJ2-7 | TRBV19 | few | ASSGRADYEQY
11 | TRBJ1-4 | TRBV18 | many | ASSPGVDEKLF
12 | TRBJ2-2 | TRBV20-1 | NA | SASRGSGTGELF
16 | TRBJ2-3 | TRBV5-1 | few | ASSSSPSGTTSTDTQY
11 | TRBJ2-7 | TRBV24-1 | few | ATSDTGFDEQY
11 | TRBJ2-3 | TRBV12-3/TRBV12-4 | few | ASSFANTDTQY
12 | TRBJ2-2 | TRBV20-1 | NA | SARDGGRLGELF
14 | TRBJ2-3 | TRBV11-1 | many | ASSSRDRGFTDTQY
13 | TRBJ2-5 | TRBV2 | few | ASSGGTGNQETQY